A single TCR beta chain is shown here with its context. The TCR beta CDR3 regions underwent amplification using RNA transcripts as the source. Primed by the HTBI set, a first-round RT-PCR was run on the TCR CDR3. TCRdb re-derived calls from the multiplex PCR reads in MiXCR, one entry per CDR3 protein. In the table there are 300,000 to 350,000 distinct CDR3 sequences, less than 20% of which are singletons. The CDR3 has 14 residues. Looked up from germline, CDR1 is ENHRY and CDR2 is SYGVKD. V lost 0 bases and J 7 bases, leaving 13 bases between the germline ends. This sample was included in a study of T cells in Graves' hyperthyroidism and ophthalmopathy. In the ophthalmopathy cohort, Clinical Activity Score was at least 3, NOSPECS grade at least 4, and duration under 3 months.

The sequenced sample consisted of blood. This chain connects TRBV10-3 to TRBJ2-7; D perhaps matches TRBD2 (6 bases). The clonotype comes from a woman aged 40 to 50 with Graves' ophthalmopathy. The CDR3 here is CAISESGSRGEQYF. The CDR3 DNA reads as TGTGCCATCAGTGAGTCCGGGAGTAGAGGTGAGCAGTACTTC.